A selection of T cell receptor beta chains follows, all from one sample in a study of CD8+CD57+ T cells in acquired aplastic anemia. TCRdb processed the reads anew with MiXCR; each CDR3 protein has one entry. The sample includes 270,000 or so distinct CDR3 sequences, around 82% of them seen just once. The material sequenced was sorted CD4+, CD8+, or CD8+CD57+ T cells (not recorded which) from PBMCs. The receptors stem from a human donor with aplastic anemia. CDR3s include the opening cysteine and the closing phenylalanine or tryptophan. The order of the fields is CDR3 protein, CDR3 DNA, D gene, clone size, V gene, J gene. A D gene is named only where the DNA matches it firmly. Clone size appears in some rows only: once, few, many, or a class for an expanded clone.

CDR3: CASGGTPVVSDTYAF
DNA: TGTGCCAGCGGCGGGACTCCCGTCGTCTCGGACACCTACGCTTTC
D: NA
size: NA
V: TRBV2
J: TRBJ1-2

CDR3: CASSLDRTAYEQYF
DNA: TGTGCCAGCAGCTTGGATCGGACAGCCTACGAGCAGTACTTC
D: NA
size: few
V: TRBV11-3
J: TRBJ2-7

CDR3: CASSLIREGTDKQFF
DNA: TGTGCCAGCAGCTTAATCCGGGAGGGGACAGATAAGCAGTTCTTC
D: NA
size: NA
V: TRBV7-3
J: TRBJ2-1

CDR3: CARSFHPDGTADCGYTF
DNA: TGTGCCCGCAGCTTTCATCCAGACGGGACAGCCGACTGTGGCTACACCTTC
D: TRBD1
size: NA
V: TRBV7-8
J: TRBJ1-2

CDR3: CASSDSNTEAFF
DNA: TGTGCCAGCTCCGACAGCAACACTGAAGCTTTCTTT
D: NA
size: NA
V: TRBV2
J: TRBJ1-1

CDR3: CASSVAGAVRETQYF
DNA: TGCGCCAGCAGCGTGGCAGGGGCGGTTAGGGAGACCCAGTACTTC
D: NA
size: NA
V: TRBV5-1
J: TRBJ2-5

CDR3: CRITRSTEDFF
DNA: TGCAGAATTACTCGATCGACAGAAGACTTCTTT
D: NA
size: NA
V: TRBV20-1
J: TRBJ1-1

CDR3: CSAYPGGDARTDTQYF
DNA: TGCAGTGCTTACCCGGGAGGCGATGCTCGCACAGATACGCAGTATTTT
D: TRBD2
size: NA
V: TRBV20-1
J: TRBJ2-3

CDR3: CATRGGTGANVLTF
DNA: TGTGCCACCAGGGGGGGAACTGGGGCCAACGTCCTGACTTTC
D: NA
size: few
V: TRBV15
J: TRBJ2-6

CDR3: CASSADTLAKNIQYF
DNA: TGTGCCAGTAGTGCGGATACTCTAGCCAAAAACATTCAGTACTTC
D: NA
size: many
V: TRBV19
J: TRBJ2-4

CDR3: CSAYDGLGSPLHF
DNA: TGCAGTGCCTATGATGGCCTAGGTTCACCCCTCCACTTT
D: NA
size: once
V: TRBV20-1
J: TRBJ1-6

CDR3: CATSLGGEQDTQYF
DNA: TGTGCCACCAGCTTAGGCGGCGAGCAAGATACCCAGTACTTC
D: NA
size: NA
V: TRBV15
J: TRBJ2-5

CDR3: CASSDYSIGTEAFF
DNA: TGTGCCAGCAGCGATTACAGCATCGGCACTGAAGCTTTCTTT
D: NA
size: NA
V: TRBV7-9
J: TRBJ1-1

CDR3: CASRTDRGRAPLHF
DNA: TGTGCCAGCAGGACCGACAGGGGGAGGGCACCCCTCCACTTT
D: TRBD1
size: NA
V: TRBV7-9
J: TRBJ1-6

CDR3: CAGQGAQEAQYYGFF
DNA: TGTGCCGGACAGGGGGCCCAGGAGGCCCAGTACTACGGGTTCTTC
D: TRBD1
size: NA
V: TRBV7-9
J: TRBJ2-1

CDR3: CSARGGSGETQYF
DNA: TGCAGTGCTAGAGGGGGATCGGGAGAGACCCAGTACTTC
D: NA
size: NA
V: TRBV20-1
J: TRBJ2-5

CDR3: CASSLDRTDNAEAFF
DNA: TGTGCCAGCAGCTTAGATCGGACAGACAACGCCGAAGCTTTCTTT
D: NA
size: NA
V: TRBV7-9
J: TRBJ1-1

CDR3: CASSAQGTNDEAFF
DNA: TGTGCCAGCAGCGCACAGGGTACGAACGATGAAGCTTTCTTT
D: NA
size: NA
V: TRBV7-2
J: TRBJ1-1

CDR3: CASSSTEDTEAFFF
DNA: TGTGCCAGCAGCTCTACCGAGGACACTGAAGCTTTCTTTTTT
D: NA
size: few
V: TRBV7-9
J: TRBJ2-3

CDR3: CASSAVPPDTQYF
DNA: TGTGCCAGCAGCGCGGTCCCGCCAGATACGCAGTATTTT
D: NA
size: many
V: TRBV9
J: TRBJ2-3

CDR3: CASSQSRSGGSDEQFF
DNA: TGCGCCAGCAGCCAATCCAGGAGCGGGGGGAGCGATGAGCAGTTCTTC
D: TRBD2
size: once
V: TRBV5-4
J: TRBJ2-1

CDR3: CASSLADSYGF
DNA: TGTGCCAGCAGCTTAGCGGATAGCTACGGCTTC
D: NA
size: NA
V: TRBV7-4
J: TRBJ2-5

CDR3: CASSLDGTDEAFF
DNA: TGTGCCAGCAGCTTAGACGGGACAGATGAAGCGTTCTTT
D: TRBD1
size: NA
V: TRBV7-6
J: TRBJ2-3

CDR3: CASSLERGADYGYTF
DNA: TGTGCCAGCAGCTTGGAGAGGGGCGCCGACTATGGCTACACCTTC
D: NA
size: many
V: TRBV5-6
J: TRBJ1-2

CDR3: CATSRDVNEQFF
DNA: TGTGCCACCAGCAGAGATGTAAATGAGCAGTTCTTC
D: NA
size: few
V: TRBV15
J: TRBJ2-1

CDR3: CASSSSQGGFAEYF
DNA: TGTGCCAGCAGCTCCTCCCAGGGTGGATTCGCGGAGTACTTC
D: NA
size: NA
V: TRBV7-2
J: TRBJ2-7

CDR3: CANSDEERNEQFF
DNA: TGTGCCAACAGTGATGAGGAGCGCAATGAGCAGTTCTTC
D: NA
size: NA
V: TRBV2
J: TRBJ2-1

CDR3: CASGYGRTHTQYF
DNA: TGTGCCAGCGGGTACGGACGGACACATACGCAGTATTTC
D: NA
size: NA
V: TRBV7-9
J: TRBJ2-3

CDR3: CASSPAGWPDTQYF
DNA: TGTGCCAGCAGCCCGGCGGGGTGGCCAGATACGCAGTACTTT
D: NA
size: NA
V: TRBV7-9
J: TRBJ2-3

CDR3: CASSLDLTAGELFF
DNA: TGTGCCAGCAGCTTAGATCTGACAGCCGGGGAGCTGTTTTTT
D: NA
size: many
V: TRBV11-3
J: TRBJ2-2

CDR3: CASSEGGTSEPQF
DNA: TGTGCCAGCAGTGAAGGGGGGACTTCAGAGCCGCAGTTC
D: NA
size: NA
V: TRBV9
J: TRBJ2-1

CDR3: CSARSPGWISTDTQYF
DNA: TGCAGTGCTAGATCTCCAGGTTGGATCAGCACAGATACGCAGTATTTT
D: NA
size: NA
V: TRBV20-1
J: TRBJ2-3

CDR3: CASSLTQGYHRYTF
DNA: TGTGCCAGCAGCTTAACACAGGGTTATCACCGCTACACCTTC
D: NA
size: NA
V: TRBV7-2
J: TRBJ1-2

CDR3: CASGLTGTAYEQYF
DNA: TGTGCCAGCGGGCTCACAGGCACTGCCTACGAGCAGTACTTC
D: NA
size: NA
V: TRBV2
J: TRBJ2-7

CDR3: CASSLTGTGGYGYTF
DNA: TGTGCCAGCAGCTTAACTGGGACAGGGGGCTATGGCTACACCTTC
D: TRBD1
size: NA
V: TRBV9
J: TRBJ1-2

CDR3: CASSMVSGAYGYTF
DNA: TGTGCCAGTAGTATGGTCTCGGGGGCGTATGGCTACACCTTC
D: NA
size: NA
V: TRBV19
J: TRBJ1-2

CDR3: CASSLSSGDYEQYF
DNA: TGTGCCAGCAGCTTAAGTAGCGGGGATTACGAGCAGTACTTC
D: TRBD2
size: once
V: TRBV7-2
J: TRBJ2-7

CDR3: CSASRDLNTEAFF
DNA: TGCAGTGCTAGTCGGGACCTAAACACTGAAGCTTTCTTT
D: NA
size: few
V: TRBV20-1
J: TRBJ1-1

CDR3: CASSDVHGYTF
DNA: TGTGCCAGTAGTGACGTACATGGCTACACCTTC
D: NA
size: NA
V: TRBV19
J: TRBJ1-2

CDR3: CASSLAGGGLAYGYTF
DNA: TGTGCCAGCAGCTTGGCGGGGGGCGGGCTCGCGTATGGTTACACCTTC
D: NA
size: few
V: TRBV7-2
J: TRBJ1-2

CDR3: CASSLERGSGELFF
DNA: TGTGCCAGCAGCTTGGAGAGGGGGAGCGGGGAGCTGTTTTTT
D: NA
size: NA
V: TRBV5-6
J: TRBJ2-2

CDR3: CASSLAGQPETQYF
DNA: TGTGCCAGCAGCTTAGCGGGACAGCCAGAGACCCAGTACTTC
D: TRBD1
size: many
V: TRBV7-8
J: TRBJ2-5